The 10 T cell receptor beta chains below were found in one sample sequenced in a study of CD8+ T cells in alopecia areata. In each case, RNA was isolated and then reverse transcribed into cDNA as the sequencing template. The method was immunoSEQ multiplex PCR; TCRdb's version includes in-frame clones alone and lacks a portion of them. The sample shows 100,000 to 150,000 clones, approximately 53% of them seen only once. Sequenced here: CD4+ T cells sorted from blood, sampled at week 0. These receptors all come from a human donor with alopecia areata.

This sequence joins TRBV7-2 and TRBJ2-1, with D possibly being TRBD1 or TRBD2 (5 bases each). The CDR3 has 13 amino acids. V was clipped by 4 bases and J by 6 bases, with 10 bases between them. CDR1 and CDR2 from the germline V gene are SGHTA and FQGNSA. The CDR3 sequence is CASSSGTSNEQFF. The CDR3 nucleotides are TGTGCCAGCAGCTCCGGGACCTCCAATGAGCAGTTCTTC.

Comment on this clone: This sample includes further DNA sequences coding for the same CDR3. V and J are TRBV4-3 and TRBJ2-5; 11 bases fit TRBD1. V shed 6 bases, J shed 4 bases, and the junction held 7 bases outside the gene matches. Germline V gene data show CDR1 as LGHNA and CDR2 as YSLEER. This CDR3 has 15 residues. CDR3 loop: CASSQAGQGAETQYF. The CDR3 nucleotides are TGCGCCAGCAGTCAGGCCGGACAGGGGGCAGAGACCCAGTACTTC.

This rearrangement joins TRBV11-2 to TRBJ2-7; 10 bases align to TRBD2. This CDR3 is built from 15 residues. With V trimmed by 4 bases and J by 0 bases, 3 bases remained unmatched. Germline V gene lookup returns CDR1 SGHAT and CDR2 FQNNGV. CDR3 sequence (DNA): TGTGCCAGCAGCTCGACTAGCGGGTCCTCCTACGAGCAGTACTTC. It yields the protein CASSSTSGSSYEQYF.

The chain employs TRBV28 and TRBJ2-7; D tentatively reads TRBD1 or TRBD2 (6 bases each). The CDR3 sequence is 14 residues long. Trimming pared 10 bases from V and 0 bases from J, leaving 16 bases between. Per germline, CDR1 MDHEN and CDR2 SYDVKM. As DNA, the CDR3 is TGTGCCAACATTCGGAGGGACAACTCCTACGAGCAGTACTTC. Protein: CANIRRDNSYEQYF.

The chain employs TRBV19 and TRBJ1-5; D is ambiguous. Trimming left V 7 bases short and J 0 bases short, with 7 bases between. Germline loops: CDR1 LNHDA, CDR2 SQIVND (reference sequence). This CDR3 comprises 13 residues. CDR3 sequence (DNA): TGTGCCAGTATGGGCTATAGCAATCAGCCCCAGCATTTT. It is translated as CASMGYSNQPQHF.

In the case of this clone: This sample includes further DNA sequences coding for the same CDR3. This chain connects TRBV6-6 to TRBJ1-4; D not resolved. The CDR3 totals 12 residues. Germline lookup yields CDR1 MNHNY and CDR2 SVGAGI (reference sequence). The V and J ends lost 0 bases and 4 bases respectively, with 0 bases between them. CDR3 sequence (DNA): TGTGCCAGCAGTTACTCTAATGAAAAACTGTTTTTT. Its translation is CASSYSNEKLFF.

A few counts support this clone. The chain uses TRBV4-3 and TRBJ1-2; 7 nucleotides match TRBD1. V shed 3 bases, J shed 4 bases, and the junction held 8 bases outside the gene matches. The CDR3 has 15 amino acids. Germline V gene sequence: CDR1 LGHNA, CDR2 YSLEER. CDR3: CASSQLQGVAYGYTF. The DNA for the CDR3 is TGCGCCAGCAGCCAGCTCCAGGGGGTTGCCTATGGCTACACCTTC.

This chain joins TRBV5-4 and TRBJ2-2; D is unclear. CDR3 length: 15 residues. Trimming left V 1 base short and J 6 bases short, with 13 bases between. The germline V gene encodes CDR1 SGHNT and CDR2 YYREEE (reference sequence). The CDR3 protein is CASSLSWTGPGELFF. The CDR3 DNA reads TGTGCCAGCAGCTTGTCGTGGACCGGACCCGGGGAGCTGTTTTTT. Using reference TRBV5-4 and TRBJ2-2 for the parts outside the CDR3, the full variable domain is ETGVTQSPTHLIKTRGQQVTLRCSSQSGHNTVSWYQQALGQGPQFIFQYYREEENGRGNFPPRFSGLQFPNYSSELNVNALELDDSALYLCASSLSWTGPGELFFGEGSRLTVL.

In this sample, this clone turned up a few times. The CDR3, as DNA: TGTGCCAGCAGCTTAGGGGGGAGTAGAAATGAAAAACTGTTTTTT. Protein sequence: CASSLGGSRNEKLFF. The V and J genes are TRBV11-2 and TRBJ1-4, with TRBD1 as a possible D gene (5 bases). Germline loops: CDR1 SGHAT, CDR2 FQNNGV. V lost 1 base to trimming and J lost 5 bases, with 11 bases between them. The CDR3 covers 15 residues.

Note on this clone: One end of the junction fails to match germline, which may point to a read error. The chain is built from TRBV19 and TRBJ1-2, with 7 bases lining up with TRBD1. Germline V lookup: CDR1 LNHDA, CDR2 SQIVND (reference sequence). This CDR3 spans 14 amino acids. The CDR3 nucleotides are TGTGCCACTAGTTTCGGGCCCGGGACAGCTGGCTACACCTTC. It codes for CATSFGPGTAGYTF.